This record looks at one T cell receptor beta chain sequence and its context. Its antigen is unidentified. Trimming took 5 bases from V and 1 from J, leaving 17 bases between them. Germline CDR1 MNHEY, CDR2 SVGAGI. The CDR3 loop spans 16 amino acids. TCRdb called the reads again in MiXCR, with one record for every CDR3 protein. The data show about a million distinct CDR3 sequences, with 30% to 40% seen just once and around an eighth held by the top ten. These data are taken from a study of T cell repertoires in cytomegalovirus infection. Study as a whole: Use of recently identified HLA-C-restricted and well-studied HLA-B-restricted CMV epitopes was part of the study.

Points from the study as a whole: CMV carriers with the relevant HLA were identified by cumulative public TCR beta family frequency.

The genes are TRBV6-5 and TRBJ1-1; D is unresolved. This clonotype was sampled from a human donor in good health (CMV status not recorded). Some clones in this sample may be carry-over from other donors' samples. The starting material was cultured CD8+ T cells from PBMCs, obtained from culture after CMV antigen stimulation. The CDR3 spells CASSPHQEVANTEAFF. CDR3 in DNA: TGTGCCAGCAGTCCCCATCAAGAGGTAGCGAACACTGAAGCTTTCTTT.